These 31 T cell receptor beta chains came from one sample sequenced in a study of response to subunit inactivated influenza vaccine. From the RT-PCR reads, TCRdb called clonotypes with MiXCR, one entry per CDR3 protein. The table records just under 550,000 distinct CDR3 sequences, approximately 22% of them present only once. Another study also made use of these data, one on T cells expressing NK-cell markers. From that study: TCR beta libraries carry UMIs added by 5'RACE template switching.

Here the sequenced sample was CD4+ T cells sorted from PBMCs, taken 11 to 12 days after vaccination. These receptors originate from a man over 45 who received an inactivated influenza vaccine.

There are a few counts of this clonotype. The V and J genes are TRBV6-1 and TRBJ1-2; 7 nucleotides agree with TRBD1. CDR3 size: 15 residues. Germline values: CDR1 MNHNS, CDR2 SASEGT. After removal of 6 bases from V and 2 bases from J, the junction contained 9 bases not matched to a gene. The DNA for the CDR3 is TGTGCCAGCAGGACCACGGGACAGTCAAACTATGGCTACACCTTC. The encoded protein is CASRTTGQSNYGYTF.

This clonotype occurred many times. The V and J genes are TRBV5-1 and TRBJ2-1, with 8 nucleotides matching TRBD1. The length of the CDR3 is 15 residues. Trimming removed 2 bases from V and 6 bases from J; junction bases left unmatched: 7. Germline CDR1 is SGHRS and CDR2 is YFSETQ. In nucleotides, the CDR3 is TGCGCCAGCAGCTTTCAGGCCAGGGGGCTCAATGAGCAGTTCTTC. Translating gives CASSFQARGLNEQFF.

This clonotype was found a few times. The chain recombines TRBV11-2 with TRBJ1-1, with D possibly matching TRBD1 (5 bases). The CDR3 has 16 amino acids. Germline V gives CDR1 SGHAT, CDR2 FQNNGV. V was pared by 5 bases and J by 1 base, with 17 bases between. CDR3 DNA: TGTGCCAGCAGCCACCGATTAGGGAGGGGGAACACTGAAGCTTTCTTT. Protein product: CASSHRLGRGNTEAFF.

The chain couples TRBV6-1 to TRBJ2-2; 11 nucleotides agree with TRBD2. The V and J ends lost 1 base and 5 bases, in that order; junction bases with no gene match: 0. Germline values: CDR1 MNHNS, CDR2 SASEGT. The CDR3 has 15 amino acids. CDR3 sequence: CASSEGLAGTGELFF. The CDR3 bases are TGTGCCAGCAGTGAAGGACTAGCGGGAACCGGGGAGCTGTTTTTT.

The rearrangement links TRBV29-1 to TRBJ1-2; TRBD1 is a possible D gene (5 bases). In germline, CDR1 is SQVTM, CDR2 ANQGSEA. Trimming pared 1 base from V and 8 bases from J, leaving 17 bases between. The CDR3 is 14 amino acids. Here the CDR3 DNA reads TGCAGCGTTGAAGGGGGGACCGGCCGGAAGGGCTACACCTTC. It encodes CSVEGGTGRKGYTF.

V usage is TRBV5-1 and J usage is TRBJ2-3; tentatively, D is TRBD1 or TRBD2 (5 bases each). CDR3 length: 15 residues. CDR1 and CDR2 from the germline V gene are SGHRS and YFSETQ. The V end lost 0 bases, the J end lost 6 bases, and 14 bases lay between the germline ends. The CDR3 loop reads CASSLAGTLRDTQYF. As DNA, the CDR3 is TGCGCCAGCAGCTTGGCCGGGACCCTGAGGGATACGCAGTATTTT.

V gene TRBV12-3 or TRBV12-4 combines with J gene TRBJ2-3; D may be TRBD2 (6 bases). The V and J ends lost 6 bases and 10 bases respectively, with 17 bases between them. The length of the CDR3 is 13 residues. The CDR3 spells CASSTALRGAQYF. CDR3 nucleotides: TGTGCCAGCAGCACCGCGTTGCGGGGTGCGCAGTATTTT.

The rearrangement joins TRBV5-1 to TRBJ2-5; 8 bases are a match to TRBD1. Trimming at V came to 4 bases and at J to 4 bases, leaving 3 bases not matched to a gene. This CDR3 region has 13 residues. Per the germline V gene, CDR1 is SGHRS and CDR2 is YFSETQ. CDR3 nucleotides: TGCGCCAGCAGCGTGACAGGGGCAGAGACCCAGTACTTC. It encodes CASSVTGAETQYF.

This chain uses TRBV6-5 with TRBJ2-3; 9 nucleotides line up with TRBD1. With V trimmed by 4 bases and J by 6 bases, 8 bases remained unmatched. This CDR3 spans 15 amino acids. Germline assignment: CDR1 MNHEY and CDR2 SVGAGI. DNA for the CDR3: TGTGCCAGCAGTTCACCGGGACAGGGAGACGATACGCAGTATTTT. This translates into CASSSPGQGDDTQYF.

The J gene is TRBJ2-7, the V gene TRBV5-1, with D perhaps matching TRBD1 (5 bases). The germline V and J ends were trimmed by 0 bases and 1 base, with 11 bases remaining between them. The germline V gene encodes CDR1 SGHRS and CDR2 YFSETQ. The CDR3 covers 15 residues. Written as DNA, the CDR3 is TGCGCCAGCAGCTTGGCCTTCCAGGGATCCTACGAGCAGTACTTC. It is translated as CASSLAFQGSYEQYF. The full variable domain, completed using reference TRBV5-1 and TRBJ2-7, is KAGVTQTPRYLIKTRGQQVTLSCSPISGHRSVSWYQQTPGQGLQFLFEYFSETQRNKGNFPGRFSGRQFSNSRSEMNVSTLELGDSALYLCASSLAFQGSYEQYFGPGTRLTVT.

This clonotype was seen a few times. The V and J genes are TRBV6-1 and TRBJ2-5; TRBD2 matches 11 bases. Per the germline V gene, CDR1 is MNHNS and CDR2 is SASEGT. The trim removed 2 bases at V and 4 bases at J, leaving 6 bases unmatched. There are 16 residues in the CDR3. This CDR3 is CASSEFLAGGLETQYF. The DNA for the CDR3 is TGTGCCAGCAGTGAATTCCTAGCGGGGGGCCTAGAGACCCAGTACTTC.

This chain uses TRBV20-1 with TRBJ2-3; either TRBD1 or TRBD2 may fit D (7 bases each). The CDR3 is made up of 15 amino acids. V was pared by 6 bases and J by 2 bases, with 18 bases between. The germline gives CDR1 DFQATT, CDR2 SNEGSKA (reference sequence). As DNA, the CDR3 is TGCAGTGCCAATGGGGGAGGGGGCTTCACAGATACGCAGTATTTT. This encodes CSANGGGGFTDTQYF.

The chain couples TRBV24-1 to TRBJ2-3; D unclear. The CDR3 spans 14 residues. Trimming stripped 4 bases from V and 4 bases from J, with 11 bases between. The V gene's germline CDR1 is KGHDR and CDR2 SFDVKD. The CDR3: CATSDLLAADTQYF. The CDR3 region has the DNA TGTGCCACCAGTGACCTCTTGGCCGCAGATACGCAGTATTTT.

CDR3 coding DNA: TGTGCCAGCAGCTTAGTAACAGCCCCTAATGAAAAACTGTTTTTT. Translation gives CASSLVTAPNEKLFF. This sequence joins TRBV7-6 and TRBJ1-4; no firm D call. V lost 1 base, J lost 3 bases, and 9 bases lay in between. CDR3 length: 15 amino acids. Germline CDR1 reads SGHVS; CDR2 reads FNYEAQ. Looking up the rest from reference TRBV7-6 and TRBJ1-4 gives the full variable domain: GAGVSQSPRYKVTKRGQDVALRCDPISGHVSLYWYRQALGQGPEFLTYFNYEAQQDKSGLPNDRFSAERPEGSISTLTIQRTEQRDSAMYRCASSLVTAPNEKLFFGSGTQLSVL.

The chain is built from TRBV28 and TRBJ2-7, with a tentative D call TRBD1 (6 bases). The V end was cut by 7 bases, the J end by 0 bases, with 16 bases between. The germline V gene has CDR1 MDHEN and CDR2 SYDVKM. This CDR3 spans 15 amino acids. The CDR3 loop reads CASTRPQGFSYEQYF. CDR3 nucleotide sequence: TGTGCCAGCACCCGCCCACAGGGATTCTCCTACGAGCAGTACTTC.

This clonotype was detected only a few times. The chain recombines TRBV30 with TRBJ2-5; 7 nucleotides align to TRBD1. The CDR3 extends over 13 amino acids. Germline CDR1 GTSNPN, CDR2 SVGIG (reference sequence). The V gene end was trimmed by 2 bases and the J gene end by 5 bases; junction bases not matched to a gene: 5. The CDR3 region is CAWSQGVHETQYF. The CDR3 nucleotides are TGTGCCTGGAGTCAGGGGGTACACGAGACCCAGTACTTC.

The gene calls are TRBV6-2 or TRBV6-3 and TRBJ2-1; 8 nucleotides match TRBD1. Looked up from germline, CDR1 is MNHEY and CDR2 is SVGEGT. This CDR3 has 13 residues. V was pared by 6 bases and J by 7 bases, with 5 bases of the junction left unmatched. The CDR3 DNA reads as TGTGCCAGCAGACCGACAGGGGAGAATGAGCAGTTCTTC. Protein: CASRPTGENEQFF.

This clonotype turned up a few times. The V and J genes are TRBV3-1 and TRBJ2-5; the D gene is possibly TRBD2 (5 bases). This CDR3 region has 14 residues. Germline V gene lookup returns CDR1 LGHDT and CDR2 YNNKEL (reference sequence). V was pared by 3 bases and J by 1 base, with 9 bases between. The CDR3 loop is CASSHPSSQETQYF. DNA for the CDR3: TGTGCCAGCAGCCACCCTAGCAGCCAAGAGACCCAGTACTTC.

This clonotype was detected a few times. This chain uses TRBV29-1 with TRBJ2-1; D is unresolved. The CDR3 has 11 residues. The ends were cut back, 8 bases at V and 9 bases at J, with 14 bases in the middle. Germline V gives CDR1 SQVTM, CDR2 ANQGSEA. CDR3 sequence: CSSDPLSEQFF. In DNA, the CDR3 is TGCAGCTCCGACCCGTTGAGTGAGCAGTTCTTC.

This clonotype turned up a few times. The genes are TRBV12-3 or TRBV12-4 and TRBJ2-3, with TRBD1 matching over 8 bases. The ends lost 6 bases at V and 0 bases at J; junction bases unmatched: 2. The CDR3 runs 14 residues. CDR3 in amino acids: CASRWTGSTDTQYF. CDR3 DNA: TGTGCCAGCAGATGGACAGGGAGCACAGATACGCAGTATTTT.

The chain carries TRBV20-1 and TRBJ1-2; D ambiguous. The V end lost 5 bases, the J end lost 4 bases, and 11 bases lay between the germline ends. The length of the CDR3 is 12 residues. Germline lookup yields CDR1 DFQATT and CDR2 SNEGSKA (reference sequence). In DNA form, the CDR3 reads TGCAGTGCTTCCGGGTCCCGCTATGGCTACACCTTC. It encodes CSASGSRYGYTF.

This chain uses TRBV20-1 with TRBJ2-1; the D gene is possibly TRBD2 (6 bases). Germline CDR1 and CDR2: DFQATT and SNEGSKA (reference sequence). Trimming left V 2 bases short and J 4 bases short, with 18 bases between. CDR3 length: 16 amino acids. The CDR3 DNA is TGCAGTGCTAGAATTACGTATGGACTACCTTACAATGAGCAGTTCTTC. Translating gives CSARITYGLPYNEQFF.

This clonotype showed up many times. The chain employs TRBV12-3 or TRBV12-4 and TRBJ2-3, with D perhaps matching TRBD2 (6 bases). Trimming took 5 bases from V and 4 from J, leaving 10 bases between them. The CDR3 covers 13 residues. CDR3 sequence reads: CASSPGGSDTQYF. The CDR3 DNA follows: TGTGCCAGCAGTCCTGGGGGGTCAGATACGCAGTATTTT.

This sequence joins TRBV7-9 and TRBJ2-3; D is undetermined. Germline loops: CDR1 SEHNR, CDR2 FQNEAQ (reference sequence). The CDR3 has 13 residues. V was cut by 9 bases and J by 6 bases, with 16 bases left in between. The CDR3 reads CASVNVAEDTQYF. DNA for the CDR3: TGTGCCAGTGTAAACGTGGCTGAGGATACGCAGTATTTT.

This clonotype was seen a handful of times. The chain carries TRBV18 and TRBJ2-1; D gene uncertain. From germline, CDR1 is KGHSH and CDR2 LQKENI. The CDR3 extends over 12 amino acids. Trimming cost V 1 base and J 10 bases, with 8 bases left between them. The CDR3 reads CASSPQGTEQFF. Here the CDR3 DNA reads TGTGCCAGCTCACCACAGGGTACGGAGCAGTTCTTC.

The chain is built from TRBV6-2 or TRBV6-3 and TRBJ2-3, with 13 bases lining up with TRBD2. CDR3 length: 17 residues. In germline, CDR1 is MNHEY, CDR2 SVGEGT. After removal of 6 bases from V and 2 bases from J, the junction contained 8 bases not matched to a gene. The CDR3 reads CASSRSGTSGATDTQYF. CDR3 DNA sequence: TGTGCCAGCAGCAGATCAGGGACTAGCGGGGCCACAGATACGCAGTATTTT.

The V gene is TRBV12-3 or TRBV12-4, the J gene TRBJ1-2; D is unresolved. V lost 6 bases and J lost 5, with 16 bases in between. CDR3 length: 14 amino acids. DNA of the CDR3: TGTGCCAGCAGCCTCCCCGGGAGATATTATGGCTACACCTTC. This translates into CASSLPGRYYGYTF.

The V and J genes are TRBV5-6 and TRBJ1-2; D is undetermined. CDR3 length: 14 amino acids. CDR1 and CDR2 (germline): SGHDT, YYEEEE. The V end was cut by 0 bases, the J end by 7 bases, with 13 bases between. The CDR3 bases are TGTGCCAGCAGCTTGGTGCCGACGGTGGTTGGCTACACCTTC. It is translated as CASSLVPTVVGYTF. The whole variable domain, remainder taken from reference TRBV5-6 and TRBJ1-2, is DAGVTQSPTHLIKTRGQQVTLRCSPKSGHDTVSWYQQALGQGPQFIFQYYEEEERQRGNFPDRFSGHQFPNYSSELNVNALLLGDSALYLCASSLVPTVVGYTFGSGTRLTVV.

This rearrangement joins TRBV19 to TRBJ2-5, with D perhaps given as TRBD1 or TRBD2 (6 bases each). CDR3 length: 12 residues. Trimming left V 9 bases short and J 3 bases short, with 11 bases between. Germline values: CDR1 LNHDA, CDR2 SQIVND (reference sequence). In DNA, the CDR3 is TGTGCCAGCGGGGGCGTTGAAGAGACCCAGTACTTC. Protein product: CASGGVEETQYF.

The table lists this clonotype with many counts. The genes are TRBV18 and TRBJ2-7; TRBD1 might be the D (5 bases). There are 14 residues in the CDR3. Germline-derived CDR1 and CDR2 are KGHSH and LQKENI. Trimming took 1 base from V and 5 from J, leaving 12 bases between them. CDR3 residues: CASSPQRGWDEQYF. The CDR3 DNA is TGTGCCAGCTCACCACAAAGGGGATGGGACGAGCAGTACTTC.

This clonotype was counted a few times. This sequence joins TRBV6-1 and TRBJ2-6; D gene ambiguous. Trimming cost V 6 bases and J 0 bases, with 9 bases left between them. This CDR3 is built from 15 residues. Germline loops: CDR1 MNHNS, CDR2 SASEGT. CDR3 loop: CASSPTYSGANVLTF. As DNA, the CDR3 is TGTGCCAGCAGCCCGACCTACTCTGGGGCCAACGTCCTGACTTTC.